What follows is one T cell receptor (beta chain) and its context. The sample belongs to a study of blood T cell repertoires in COVID-19. The overall study: The origin of the acute and convalescent COVID-19 samples was the United States, Italy and Spain. From T cells, B-cell-depleted T cells, or PBMCs came the material, which was cDNA or gDNA.

The length of the CDR3 is 18 residues. V lost 3 bases and J lost 4, with 24 bases in between. The germline gives CDR1 SNHLY, CDR2 FYNNEI. Authors' analysis steps: It was from reference gene primer amplification that nucleated cell counts were estimated. The assay was immunoSEQ multiplex PCR, and TCRdb's table has in-frame clones only and misses some. From that table come the V and J calls and clone size; the DNA was used to work out D and trimming. In the table there are about 190,000 clones, around 89% of which are singletons. The clonotype comes from a human donor in a cohort sampled during active COVID-19. The sample comprised peripheral blood. The chain has TRBV2 and TRBJ2-5, with D possibly matching TRBD2 (6 bases). CDR3 sequence reads: CASSDALGRAGTAETQYF. The CDR3 DNA reads TGTGCCAGCAGTGACGCTTTAGGCCGGGCGGGGACGGCAGAGACCCAGTACTTC.